This section outlines one T cell receptor (beta chain) sequence together with its context. The data were produced by immunoSEQ multiplex PCR, yet TCRdb's version contains in-frame clones alone and is incomplete. The data show about 43,000 clones, around nine tenths seen once. The sample originates from a study of blood T cell repertoires in COVID-19. For the study at large: T cells, B-cell-depleted T cells, or PBMCs supplied cDNA or gDNA.

V lost 1 base to trimming and J lost 9 bases, with 10 bases between them. Germline CDR1 DFQATT, CDR2 SNEGSKA (reference sequence). This CDR3 comprises 11 residues. The V and J genes are TRBV20-1 and TRBJ2-7; D call uncertain. This clonotype originated in a man aged 35 to 55 with COVID-19, enrolled during active disease. The sequencing sample was made of peripheral blood. In nucleotides, the CDR3 is TGCAGTGCTAGAGGTCCCAGTGGGCAGTACTTC. Protein: CSARGPSGQYF.